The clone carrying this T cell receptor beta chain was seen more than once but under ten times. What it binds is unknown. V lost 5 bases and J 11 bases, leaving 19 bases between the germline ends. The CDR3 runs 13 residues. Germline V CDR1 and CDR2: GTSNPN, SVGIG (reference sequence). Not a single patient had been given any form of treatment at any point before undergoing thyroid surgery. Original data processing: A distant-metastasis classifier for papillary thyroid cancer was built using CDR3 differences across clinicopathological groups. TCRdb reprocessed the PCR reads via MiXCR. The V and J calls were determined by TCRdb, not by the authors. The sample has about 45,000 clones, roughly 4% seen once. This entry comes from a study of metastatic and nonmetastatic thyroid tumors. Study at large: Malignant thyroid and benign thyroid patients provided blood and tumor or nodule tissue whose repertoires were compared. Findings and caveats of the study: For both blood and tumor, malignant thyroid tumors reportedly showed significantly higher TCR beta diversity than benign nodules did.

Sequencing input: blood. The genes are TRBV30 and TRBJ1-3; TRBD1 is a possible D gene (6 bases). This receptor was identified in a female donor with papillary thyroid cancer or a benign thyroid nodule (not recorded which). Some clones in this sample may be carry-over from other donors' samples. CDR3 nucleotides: TGTGCCTGGGATTTCGGACAACAGGGAGCCATATATTTT. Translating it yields CAWDFGQQGAIYF.